The next 14 T cell receptor beta chains were all read from a single sample in a study of blood T cell repertoires in COVID-19. Assay: immunoSEQ multiplex PCR; the TCRdb copy retains only in-frame clones and omits some. This sample has 100,000 to 150,000 clones, with 65% to 85% found just once. Sequencing was carried out using peripheral blood. These receptors all come from an elderly man with active or convalescent COVID-19.

The rearrangement links TRBV4-2 to TRBJ2-7; 7 bases map to TRBD2. Germline V gives CDR1 LGHNA, CDR2 YNFKEQ. The CDR3 runs to 13 residues. V shed 4 bases and J 3 bases; nucleotides not matched to a gene: 3. CDR3: CASSPWGGYEQYF. The CDR3 DNA reads as TGTGCCAGCAGCCCCTGGGGGGGCTACGAGCAGTACTTC.

The chain links TRBV4-1 to TRBJ2-3, with D possibly being TRBD2 (6 bases). With 3 bases removed from V and 5 bases from J, the gap between germline ends came to 12 bases. There are 14 residues in the CDR3. Germline lookup yields CDR1 MGHRA and CDR2 YSYEKL. CDR3: CASSHPTSLDTQYF. In DNA, the CDR3 is TGCGCCAGCAGCCACCCGACTAGTTTAGATACGCAGTATTTT.

The chain is built from TRBV7-2 and TRBJ1-4; perhaps TRBD1 as D (5 bases). Germline V gives CDR1 SGHTA, CDR2 FQGNSA. The CDR3 sequence is 16 residues long. The V and J ends lost 4 bases and 4 bases respectively, with 16 bases between them. The CDR3 sequence: CASSSHDRAINEKLFF. In nucleotides, the CDR3 is TGTGCCAGCAGCTCCCACGACAGAGCCATTAATGAAAAACTGTTTTTT.

The CDR3 sequence: CASSAQTGTLNTGELFF. CDR3 sequence (DNA): TGTGCCAGCAGCGCACAAACAGGGACCCTGAACACCGGGGAGCTGTTTTTT. The chain has TRBV7-9 and TRBJ2-2; D might be TRBD1 (6 bases). The CDR3 has 17 amino acids. Trimming took 5 bases from V and 1 from J, leaving 17 bases between them. The germline gives CDR1 SEHNR, CDR2 FQNEAQ (reference sequence). Full variable domain (missing parts from reference TRBV7-9 and TRBJ2-2): DTGVSQNPRHKITKRGQNVTFRCDPISEHNRLYWYRQTLGQGPEFLTYFQNEAQLEKSRLLSDRFSAERPKGSFSTLEIQRTEQGDSAMYLCASSAQTGTLNTGELFFGEGSRLTVL.

The chain links TRBV5-1 to TRBJ2-5; D perhaps matches TRBD2 (5 bases). Germline V gives CDR1 SGHRS, CDR2 YFSETQ. The CDR3 consists of 18 residues. V was clipped by 1 base and J by 0 bases, with 19 bases between them. The CDR3 bases are TGCGCCAGCAGCTTGTCCTCTCGAGACCTAGCTCACCAAGAGACCCAGTACTTC. This encodes CASSLSSRDLAHQETQYF.

V usage is TRBV19 and J usage is TRBJ2-1; D is unclear. The CDR3 runs to 14 residues. Germline V gene lookup returns CDR1 LNHDA and CDR2 SQIVND (reference sequence). Trimming shortened V by 7 bases and J by 3 bases, and 13 bases separated the two germline ends. The CDR3 DNA reads as TGTGCCAGTAACAATGGGCAGCTCTACAATGAGCAGTTCTTC. This sequence encodes CASNNGQLYNEQFF.

The V gene is TRBV24-1, the J gene TRBJ2-7; possibly TRBD2 for D (5 bases). Trimming took off 2 bases at V and 7 bases at J, with 14 bases between the two ends. There are 14 residues in the CDR3. Germline loops: CDR1 KGHDR, CDR2 SFDVKD. The DNA of the CDR3 is TGTGCCACCAGTGATTCCCGGGATCCGGGGGAGCAGTACTTC. Protein: CATSDSRDPGEQYF.

This clone was observed a handful of times. The chain employs TRBV6-5 and TRBJ1-1; no definite D call. This CDR3 comprises 11 residues. Looked up from germline, CDR1 is MNHEY and CDR2 is SVGAGI. V gave up 4 bases and J gave up 11 bases, with 11 bases separating them. CDR3 nucleotides: TGTGCCAGCAGTTCGGGAAAAGGGGCTTTCTTT. It is translated as CASSSGKGAFF.

This clone is a singleton in its sample. V gene TRBV7-3 combines with J gene TRBJ2-5; D not certain. With 3 bases removed from V and 5 bases from J, the gap between germline ends came to 16 bases. Germline loops: CDR1 SGHTA, CDR2 FQGTGA. The CDR3 sequence is 15 residues long. CDR3 in amino acids: CASSLNGLDSETQYF. DNA of the CDR3: TGTGCCAGCAGCTTGAACGGGTTAGATTCGGAGACCCAGTACTTC.

The J gene is TRBJ1-5, the V gene TRBV24-1; D is ambiguous. CDR1 is KGHDR, CDR2 SFDVKD, per germline. The CDR3 extends over 18 amino acids. V lost 0 bases, J lost 0 bases, and 14 bases lay in between. CDR3 coding DNA: TGTGCCACCAGTGATTTGCTAGGTTCGGAATATAGCAATCAGCCCCAGCATTTT. Protein: CATSDLLGSEYSNQPQHF.

The chain combines TRBV6-2 or TRBV6-3 with TRBJ2-7; 10 nucleotides align to TRBD1. The junction had 2 bases not matched to a gene; V was cut back by 2 bases and J by 4 bases. The CDR3 is made up of 14 amino acids. The germline V gene encodes CDR1 MNHEY and CDR2 SVGEGT. The CDR3 spells CASSYRQGAYEQYF. DNA for the CDR3: TGTGCCAGCAGTTACCGACAGGGGGCTTACGAGCAGTACTTC.

The rearrangement uses TRBV30 and TRBJ2-1; D is possibly TRBD2 (5 bases). In germline, CDR1 is GTSNPN, CDR2 SVGIG (reference sequence). The V gene lost 5 bases and the J gene lost 4 bases, with 9 bases spanning the gap. The CDR3 extends over 12 amino acids. The CDR3 spells CAWLGGYNEQFF. In DNA form, the CDR3 reads TGTGCCTGGCTGGGCGGGTACAATGAGCAGTTCTTC.

The J gene is TRBJ2-2, the V gene TRBV5-1; tentative D call: TRBD2 (6 bases). The CDR3 length is 15 residues. V dropped 2 bases and J dropped 5 bases, with 13 bases sitting between them. Germline-derived CDR1 and CDR2 are SGHRS and YFSETQ. The CDR3 bases are TGCGCCAGCAGCTTCGGGCGGGACGGTACCGGGGAGCTGTTTTTT. Residues: CASSFGRDGTGELFF.

The rearrangement uses TRBV5-6 and TRBJ2-3, with 8 bases matching TRBD1. V dropped 0 bases and J dropped 6; count of bases not matched to a gene: 12. CDR1 and CDR2 (germline): SGHDT, YYEEEE. This CDR3 has 17 amino acids. As DNA, the CDR3 is TGTGCCAGCAGCTTGGCGTCTGGGACAGGTTGGTCGGATACGCAGTATTTT. Its protein product is CASSLASGTGWSDTQYF.